This is a list of T cell receptor beta chains from one sample in a study of prognosis after radiotherapy for stage I lung cancer. TCRdb itself ran the multiplex PCR reads through MiXCR, one entry per CDR3 protein. The table lists some 14,000 distinct CDR3 sequences, 47% of them singletons. The sample was PBMCs, taken before or after stereotactic body radiation therapy (not recorded which). The receptor set was obtained from a donor aged 50 or older with non-small cell lung cancer. Both conserved end residues are part of each CDR3. The D gene is left open where the match is weak. Rows give clone size only sometimes, using once, few, many, or a class for an expanded clone.

V	J	D	size	CDR3	DNA
TRBV7-9	TRBJ2-3	.	medium-sized	CASSLVVGSSTDTQYF	TGTGCCAGCAGCTTAGTAGTCGGATCTAGCACAGATACGCAGTATTTT
TRBV20-1	TRBJ2-3	TRBD1	medium-sized	CSARAGTGVGADTQYF	TGCAGTGCTAGAGCCGGGACAGGGGTTGGGGCAGATACGCAGTATTTT
TRBV28	TRBJ2-5	TRBD2	.	CASRTPAGAVETQYF	TGTGCCAGTCGTACCCCAGCGGGGGCGGTGGAGACCCAGTACTTC
TRBV20-1	TRBJ1-2	TRBD1	.	CSAGQGTDYGYTF	TGCAGTGCTGGACAGGGGACCGACTATGGCTACACCTTC
TRBV5-1	TRBJ1-2	TRBD1	.	CASSLLSTGEGYTF	TGCGCCAGCAGCTTGTTGTCCACAGGGGAGGGCTACACCTTC
TRBV5-6	TRBJ2-1	TRBD2	.	CDSGSRTSLRTIF	TGTGACAGCGGCTCCCGGACTAGCCTCAGGACAATCTTC
TRBV19	TRBJ1-5	.	medium-sized	CASSARGVNQPQHF	TGTGCCAGTAGTGCCCGGGGAGTCAATCAGCCCCAGCATTTT
TRBV5-1	TRBJ2-1	TRBD2	.	CASSPLAGPLPGEQFF	TGCGCCAGCAGCCCCCTAGCGGGGCCCCTGCCCGGAGAGCAGTTCTTC
TRBV5-1	TRBJ2-1	TRBD1	medium-sized	CASSLGGTGAHNEQFF	TGCGCCAGCAGCTTGGGTGGGACAGGGGCACACAATGAGCAGTTCTTC
TRBV12-3/TRBV12-4	TRBJ1-1	.	many	CASSLRGPDTEAFF	TGTGCCAGCAGTTTAAGAGGGCCAGACACTGAAGCTTTCTTT